Listed below are T cell receptor beta chains from one sample, sequenced in a study of blood T cell repertoires in COVID-19. The data were produced by immunoSEQ multiplex PCR, yet TCRdb's version contains in-frame clones alone and is incomplete. The sample consists of 150,000 to 200,000 clones, roughly four fifths of them appearing once. Sequenced: peripheral blood. The receptors were sampled from a woman aged 40 to 50 with acute or convalescent COVID-19. The CDR3 runs from the conserved cysteine through the conserved F or W. Clone size appears in some rows only: once, few, many, or a class for an expanded clone.

TRBV28,TRBJ2-1,.,CASSPAGGFNEQFF
TRBV7-9,TRBJ2-1,.,CASSLAHSRDNEQFF
TRBV3-1/TRBV3-2,TRBJ1-2,once,CASSQAPRGYTF
TRBV11-2,TRBJ2-7,.,CASSLVGGAIYEQYF
TRBV7-3,TRBJ1-1,.,CASSLGVQGSSTEAFF
TRBV28,TRBJ1-5,.,CASSEGQGRQPQHF
TRBV6-5,TRBJ1-1,.,CASIPGGMNTEAFF
TRBV3-1/TRBV3-2,TRBJ2-7,.,CASSQGSNLAYEQYF
TRBV5-8,TRBJ2-5,.,CASSLGQGVETQYF
TRBV25-1,TRBJ1-1,once,CASSAGGGRNTEAFF
TRBV5-1,TRBJ2-7,.,CASSSGLAGGPYEQYF
TRBV5-1,TRBJ2-5,.,CASSSLEETQYF
TRBV28,TRBJ1-5,.,CASSLYGRTGQPQHF
TRBV5-6,TRBJ2-5,.,CASSLGIETQYF
TRBV5-1,TRBJ2-5,.,CASSLAGVVETQYF
TRBV5-1,TRBJ1-5,.,CASSKGTGMQPQHF
TRBV7-9,TRBJ2-3,.,CASSTGQAPTDTQYF
TRBV19,TRBJ1-1,.,CASRLGQLSNTEAFF
TRBV9,TRBJ1-1,.,CASSVDREMNTEAFF
TRBV6-5,TRBJ1-2,once,CARGTGANYGYTF
TRBV7-2,TRBJ1-1,.,CASSLGGGTEAFF
TRBV27,TRBJ2-5,.,CASSFWGRGAQETQYF
TRBV9,TRBJ1-1,.,CASSGTGSSAEAFF
TRBV30,TRBJ1-2,.,CAWREIWDSRWGGYTF
TRBV10-1,TRBJ2-1,.,CASSDGTSGRGYEQFF
TRBV6-5,TRBJ2-7,.,CASSHVGEQYF
TRBV5-1,TRBJ2-5,once,CASSSGAGTQETQYF
TRBV4-1,TRBJ2-1,once,CASSQDSRGGEQFF
TRBV5-1,TRBJ1-1,once,CASSLQGGVEAFF
TRBV10-3,TRBJ2-2,.,CAISRGKGGELFF
TRBV12-5,TRBJ2-5,.,CASGLGAGTQYF
TRBV5-6,TRBJ1-1,once,CASSNLTARNTEAFF
TRBV15,TRBJ1-1,.,CATSLGQGWGAFF
TRBV28,TRBJ1-3,once,CASSRAGVSGNTIYF
TRBV19,TRBJ2-7,.,CASSIGGNPYEQYF
TRBV10-3,TRBJ2-7,.,CAIRDRVTFDEQYF
TRBV6-5,TRBJ2-2,.,CASKGLNTGELFF
TRBV12-3/TRBV12-4,TRBJ1-2,.,CASGHNYGYTF
TRBV15,TRBJ2-4,once,CATSPSRVAKNIQYF
TRBV7-9,TRBJ2-3,.,CASSVSSGTQYF
TRBV28,TRBJ1-4,.,CASSFGGGGGYEKLFF
TRBV7-8,TRBJ1-3,few,CASSLATSSGNTIYF
TRBV10-3,TRBJ2-6,.,CAITGTSPSGANVLTF
TRBV5-5,TRBJ1-1,many,CASSWAQGLNTEAFF
TRBV27,TRBJ1-5,.,CASSFGQGAEPQHF
TRBV7-9,TRBJ1-5,.,CASSPTGGQLQPQHF
TRBV27,TRBJ2-1,.,CASALLGVINEQFF
TRBV30,TRBJ1-6,.,CAWRGQGNSPLHF
TRBV7-6,TRBJ1-4,.,CASSFGQANEKLFF
TRBV28,TRBJ1-1,.,CASSLSKPGNTEAFF
TRBV12-5,TRBJ2-1,few,CASARMQGGHNEQFF
TRBV18,TRBJ1-2,.,CASSPSAQGFDGYTF
TRBV3-1/TRBV3-2,TRBJ2-1,.,CASSHWAGGLLHEQFF
TRBV6-5,TRBJ1-2,.,CASRADRGLGYGYTF
TRBV20-1,TRBJ1-1,.,CSASYRGSWDTEAFF
TRBV5-4,TRBJ1-2,.,CASSHPGLHSYGYTF
TRBV7-7,TRBJ2-3,.,CASSRDRATDTQYF